This paragraph covers one T cell receptor (beta chain) sequence. The antigen is not known. The CDR3 is 13 amino acids. The junction had 7 bases not matched to a gene; V was cut back by 6 bases and J by 8 bases. Germline CDR1 MNHEY, CDR2 SMNVEV (reference sequence). This sample was included in a study of cytomegalovirus exposure and HLA in healthy donors. Amplification used 60 Vbeta primers and 13 Jbeta primers. Here immunoSEQ multiplex PCR was the method, and the copy in TCRdb shows in-frame clones only, minus some. The sample includes around 99,000 clones, roughly three quarters of them seen just once. Regarding the study as a whole: Prior analysis indicated that the majority of TCR beta V segments exhibited productivity approximately 87% or approximately 30% of the time. Rarity marked most TCR sequences, yet some public TCRs occurred in many donors.

This TCR was recovered from a man younger than 35 in good health and CMV-seronegative. V usage is TRBV27 and J usage is TRBJ1-2; TRBD1 matches 9 bases. The specimen was PBMCs. The CDR3 DNA sequence: TGTGCCAGCAGGGGTACAGGGGGCTCGGGCTACACCTTC. Translation gives CASRGTGGSGYTF.